This T cell receptor (beta chain) was captured by sequencing in a study of cytomegalovirus exposure and HLA in healthy donors. The CDR3 consists of 12 residues. Trimming took 0 bases from V and 9 from J, leaving 10 bases between them. Germline V CDR1 and CDR2: GTSNPN, SVGIG (reference sequence). Clones were sequenced by immunoSEQ multiplex PCR, and TCRdb holds only the in-frame ones, with some missing. The table records 110,000 or so clones, around 89% of them present only once. Sequencing was carried out using PBMCs. The source of this sequence is a young man in good health and CMV-seronegative. V is TRBV30 and J is TRBJ2-3; D might be TRBD2 (5 bases). In nucleotides, the CDR3 is TGTGCCTGGAGTGTAATGGGCGGGACGCAGTATTTT. Translated, it gives CAWSVMGGTQYF. Supplemented by reference TRBV30 and TRBJ2-3, the full variable domain reads SQTIHQWPATLVQPVGSPLSLECTVEGTSNPNLYWYRQAAGRGLQLLFYSVGIGQISSEVPQNLSASRPQDRQFILSSKKLLLSDSGFYLCAWSVMGGTQYFGPGTRLTVL.